This T cell receptor (beta chain) appears in the sequencing data of a study of cytomegalovirus exposure and HLA in healthy donors (dated by TCRdb to the late 2010s). With regard to the full study: An earlier analysis of several hundred of the donors reported 276 Gb of sequence data and about 120 million unique TCR beta sequences obtained from approximately 180 million T cells. Genome-wide SNP genotypes for about three fifths of the roughly 700 donors were used in a later genetic analysis, which treated that subset as a discovery cohort. Alongside the repertoire data, information on donor age, sex, ethnicity and CMV serostatus was compiled. The aim of the study was to test whether cataloging public T cell receptors could identify signatures of past pathogen exposure. About 300 gigabases of sequencing data and approximately 84 million unique TCR sequences were included in an early release covering about 620 HLA-typed donors. Of the approximately 400 genotyped donors, over 70% fell in the genetic ancestry cluster associated with self-reported Caucasian donors. The study used immunosequencing to profile the T cell repertoires of hundreds of subjects and linked those repertoires to cytomegalovirus serostatus. Every discovery cohort repertoire had been produced on one sequencing platform. Typing coverage differed by locus: A, B, C, DRB1 and DQB1 were typed in roughly 620-630 donors, DQA1 in about 500, DPA1 in some 610, and DPB1 in approximately 450. To predict cytomegalovirus infection status, the study combined high-throughput TCR immunosequencing, statistical association of individual TCRs with disease status, and machine learning. Both class I and class II loci were covered by HLA typing, at four-digit resolution. About five DR-DQ haplotypes were treated as single units for association and clustering because of strong linkage in the cohort. Rather than drawing on any new phenotypic data, the later analysis identified candidate immune exposures from TCR beta sequences and the way those sequences occurred across donors. An earlier analysis of around 580 of the donors used high-throughput TCR beta sequencing to judge whether each TCR beta V gene segment behaved as functional or pseudogenic. A later analysis re-examined previously published TCR beta repertoires from 610 or so donors and added high-resolution HLA genotyping to investigate patterns of TCR occurrence. Across approximately 400 genotyped donors of the cohort, an average of roughly 200,000 unique TCR beta nucleotide sequences per donor were sequenced, and roughly 18% of those sequences were non-productive. In addition to the first cohort of approximately 650 subjects, a separate validation cohort of some 120 different subjects was used. Beyond this particular receptor, the publication reports: Because counts were too low, about 18 rarely observed V segments, including chromosome 9 orphons, were excluded from the earlier analysis of roughly 580 of the donors. Presence/absence analyses assumed roughly uniform sequencing depth across donors, an assumption that may not hold. In both the original and validation cohorts, the classifier was reported to diagnose cytomegalovirus status with high specificity and sensitivity. In a later genetic analysis, a missense DCLRE1C variant was associated with V-gene and J-gene trimming of TCR beta chains, and the association was replicated in an independent cohort. The study gave a list of 150 to 200 TCR beta chains associated with cytomegalovirus. Broadly in line with IMGT annotations, most TCR beta V segments showed up in productive rearrangements about 90% or about 30% of the time in an earlier analysis of 450 to 600 of the donors. The only immune exposure information available for the cohort was CMV serostatus. The authors suggested that the approach could potentially be extended to other disease states and immunological phenotypes. A later analysis reported that several top co-occurrence clusters appeared linked to parvovirus B19, influenza, CMV and Epstein-Barr virus. A few of the identified cytomegalovirus-associated TCR beta chains were confirmed in vitro to be specific for cytomegalovirus antigens. In a later analysis, HLA-associated TCR beta chains showed more clonal expansion and lower generation probabilities than non-associated chains that were equally common. Only TCR beta chains were sequenced in this cohort, and the absence of alpha or paired-chain data limited detectable features. In a later analysis, the rate of TCR association differed among HLA loci, with DRB1 alleles having the most associated TCRs and HLA-C alleles having the fewest. Most TCR sequences were seen in very few donors, while some public TCRs were found in many individuals. A further reported finding was that TCR beta sequences accurately predicted the HLA-A and HLA-B alleles for most subjects in the first cohort. The sequencing pipeline was judged likely to have produced a cluster of highly shared sequence variants as a technical artifact. HLA typing was unavailable for some donors at each locus, so association tests used only the typed subset. In a later genetic analysis, fewer N-insertions in productive TCRs were reported among donors in an Asian-associated ancestry cluster than the roughly 670-donor mean. At a false discovery rate of 0.05, a later analysis linked about 16,000 TCR beta sequences to specific HLA alleles. The 87-base-pair reads could not distinguish some IMGT-functional V segments, including TRBV6-2 and TRBV6-3, so those segments were excluded. Most CMV-associated TCR beta chains appeared to be HLA-restricted in a later analysis, and the HLA associations seemed to be driven largely by CMV exposure. Linkage disequilibrium might explain the correlated functional status among segregating V segments, but an unknown experimental factor could not be excluded. When HLA alleles, especially DR and DQ, strongly co-occurred, TCR associations were difficult to assign to individual alleles.

Regarding this clone: Its antigen is still unknown. Per-nucleotide qualities are absent, and no much larger clonotype sits a single base away.

The cohort comprised under 700 healthy bone marrow donors. At the time of sampling, every cohort member was nominally healthy, though immune exposures that went unrecorded were likely present. The donor tested CMV seropositive and was one of the 289 seropositive cohort members. A peripheral blood sample was provided by each donor, and peripheral blood mononuclear cells were used for TCR beta sequencing. The Qiagen DNeasy Blood Extraction Kit was used to extract genomic DNA from the blood cell samples. The library was prepared using the immunoSEQ multiplex PCR assay. A mixture of 60 forward primers for TCR Vbeta segments and 13 reverse primers for TCR Jbeta segments was used in the multiplex PCR. Amplification of the CDR3 region of rearranged TCR beta genes was performed with a multiplex PCR assay on genomic DNA. Amplified TCR beta libraries were sequenced as 87-base-pair reads on the Illumina HiSeq System. The original pipeline was this. Across the 640 or so repertoires, a later analysis counted 60 million to 90 million unique TCR beta chains, some 11 million of which were shared by at least two donors. Raw reads were error-corrected and collapsed into unique sequences with a nearest-neighbor algorithm that merged closely related sequences to remove PCR and sequencing errors. To assign V, D and J gene segments, CDR3 sequences were aligned to IMGT reference sequences. For a sequence to be retained, at least a six-nucleotide match to both a V gene segment and a J gene segment was required. Rearrangements were classified as productive when the CDR3 lacked stop codons and remained in frame with V and J, and all other rearrangements were classified as non-productive. Following IMGT convention, CDR3 was defined as the stretch from the second conserved V-encoded cysteine up to the conserved J-encoded phenylalanine. The earlier analysis of some 550 of the donors excluded any sequence lacking an unambiguous match to a single V gene segment. In an earlier analysis of about 590 of the donors, a V segment was called functional when productive rearrangements were above 56.7%, and segregating when the standard deviation between donors exceeded 5%. A statistical classification framework was built to diagnose cytomegalovirus status from the catalog of TCR beta chain sequences. A later analysis assigned V and J genes by comparing TCR nucleotide sequences with IMGT/GENE-DB human TR gene sequences. The TCRdist pipeline was used in a later analysis to assign CDR3 sequences and most-parsimonious VDJ recombination scenarios. A later analysis defined each TCR beta chain by its CDR3 amino acid sequence plus V-gene family, and excluded reads lacking a unique V-gene family. In a later analysis, fewer than 600 highly shared, low-generation-probability nucleotide sequences were removed to address suspected cross-contamination and a sequencing artifact. For each public chain, a later analysis derived a clonal expansion index from normalized ranks of inferred template counts within each repertoire. In a later analysis, generation probabilities were computed with a VDJ recombination model fitted to out-of-frame rearrangements, and the resulting probabilities were checked against IGoR. In a later analysis, TCR-TCR, TCR-HLA and TCR-CMV co-occurrence was scored with hypergeometric tests, and a repertoire-size bias correction was applied to TCR pairs. False discovery rates were estimated in a later analysis by permuting HLA or CMV assignments 20 times. A later analysis grouped co-occurring TCRs with DBSCAN, adding TCRdist sequence similarity when clustering within HLA-allele-positive subsets. Repertoires with fewer than 30,000 or more than 120,000 public chains were left out of co-occurrence clustering, as were about five repertoires with anomalous nucleotide sharing. TCRdb limited this immuneACCESS table to in-frame rearrangements with V and J called. A share of clones is missing; checked studies link under half to unresolved V genes, and the rest is unexplained. D and trimming were read from the DNA, whereas the V and J calls and clone size are those reported in that table. Across this sample there are approximately 130,000 clones, with more than 65% seen only once. The ten top clones hold around 5.8% of the sample.

Measured from the cysteine to the phenylalanine, the CDR3 is 17 residues long. Only the CDR3 DNA stays, 51 bases, in frame from base 1. Reading the germline V gene gives CDR1 SGHVS and CDR2 FQNEAQ. V is cut back by 5 bases and J by 7 bases, with 16 bases in the junction unmatched. The chain uses TRBV7-8 and TRBJ2-3, with TRBD2 identical over 9 junction bases. The material sequenced was PBMCs. The origin of this receptor is a man aged 18-30 years in good health and CMV-seropositive. The encoded CDR3 is CASSPSAVAGDMNTQYF. The sequence in DNA is TGTGCCAGCAGCCCCTCCGCGGTAGCGGGGGATATGAATACGCAGTATTTT.